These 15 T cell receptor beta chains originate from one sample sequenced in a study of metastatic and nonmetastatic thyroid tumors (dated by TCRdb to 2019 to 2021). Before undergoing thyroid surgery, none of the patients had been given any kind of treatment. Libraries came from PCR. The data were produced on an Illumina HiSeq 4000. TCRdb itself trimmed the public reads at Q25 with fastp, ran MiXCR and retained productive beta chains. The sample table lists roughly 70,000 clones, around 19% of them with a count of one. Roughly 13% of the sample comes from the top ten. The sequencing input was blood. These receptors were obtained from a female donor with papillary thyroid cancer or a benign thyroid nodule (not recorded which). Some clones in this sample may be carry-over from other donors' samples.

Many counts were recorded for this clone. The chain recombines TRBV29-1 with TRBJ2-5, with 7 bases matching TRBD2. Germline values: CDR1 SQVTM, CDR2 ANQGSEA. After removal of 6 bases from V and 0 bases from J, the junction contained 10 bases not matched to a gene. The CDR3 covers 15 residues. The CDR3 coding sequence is TGCAGCGTCTCGCTAGGAGCGGGGAACCAAGAGACCCAGTACTTC. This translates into CSVSLGAGNQETQYF.

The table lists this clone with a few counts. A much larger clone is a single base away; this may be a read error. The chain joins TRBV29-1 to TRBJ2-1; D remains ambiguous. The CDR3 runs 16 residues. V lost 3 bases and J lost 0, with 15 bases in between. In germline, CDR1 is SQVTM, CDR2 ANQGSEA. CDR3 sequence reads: CSVECPHWTSYNEQFF. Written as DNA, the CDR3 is TGCAGCGTTGAGTGTCCCCACTGGACCTCCTACAATGAGCAGTTCTTC.

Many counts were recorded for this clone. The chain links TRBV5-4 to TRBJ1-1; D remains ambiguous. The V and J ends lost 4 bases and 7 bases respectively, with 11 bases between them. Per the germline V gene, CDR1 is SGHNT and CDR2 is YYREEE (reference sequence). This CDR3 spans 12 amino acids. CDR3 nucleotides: TGTGCCAGCAGCCTCCAGACGGATGAAGCTTTCTTT. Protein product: CASSLQTDEAFF. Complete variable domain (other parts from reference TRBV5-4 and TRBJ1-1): ETGVTQSPTHLIKTRGQQVTLRCSSQSGHNTVSWYQQALGQGPQFIFQYYREEENGRGNFPPRFSGLQFPNYSSELNVNALELDDSALYLCASSLQTDEAFFGQGTRLTVV.

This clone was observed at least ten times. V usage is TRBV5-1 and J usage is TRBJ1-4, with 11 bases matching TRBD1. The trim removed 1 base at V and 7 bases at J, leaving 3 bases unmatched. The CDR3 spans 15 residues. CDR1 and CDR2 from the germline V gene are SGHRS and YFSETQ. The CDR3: CASSLRGTGGEKLFF. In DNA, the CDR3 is TGCGCCAGCAGCTTGAGAGGGACAGGGGGTGAAAAACTGTTTTTT.

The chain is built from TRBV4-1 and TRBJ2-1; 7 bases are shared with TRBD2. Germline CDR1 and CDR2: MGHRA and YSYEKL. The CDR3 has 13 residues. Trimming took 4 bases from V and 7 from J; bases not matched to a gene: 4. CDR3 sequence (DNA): TGCGCCAGCAGCCGGGACTATTTAAATGAGCAGTTCTTC. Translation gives CASSRDYLNEQFF.

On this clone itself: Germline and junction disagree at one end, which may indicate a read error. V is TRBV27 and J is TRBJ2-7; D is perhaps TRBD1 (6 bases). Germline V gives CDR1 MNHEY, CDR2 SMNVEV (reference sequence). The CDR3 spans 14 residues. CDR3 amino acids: CARSGRGSYYGQYF. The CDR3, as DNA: TGTGCCAGAAGTGGCAGGGGAAGTTACTACGGGCAGTACTTC.

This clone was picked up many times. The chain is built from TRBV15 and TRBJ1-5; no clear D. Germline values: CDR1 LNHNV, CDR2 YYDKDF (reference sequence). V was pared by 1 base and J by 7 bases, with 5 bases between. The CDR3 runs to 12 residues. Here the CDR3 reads CATSRAGQPQHF. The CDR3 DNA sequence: TGTGCCACCAGCAGAGCGGGACAGCCCCAGCATTTT.

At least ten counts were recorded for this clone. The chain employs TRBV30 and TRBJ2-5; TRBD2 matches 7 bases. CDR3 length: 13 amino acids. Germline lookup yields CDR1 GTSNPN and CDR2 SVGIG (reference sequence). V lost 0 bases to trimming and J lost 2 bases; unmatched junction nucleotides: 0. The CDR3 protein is CAWSVRGQETQYF. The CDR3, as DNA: TGTGCCTGGAGTGTGCGGGGGCAAGAGACCCAGTACTTC.

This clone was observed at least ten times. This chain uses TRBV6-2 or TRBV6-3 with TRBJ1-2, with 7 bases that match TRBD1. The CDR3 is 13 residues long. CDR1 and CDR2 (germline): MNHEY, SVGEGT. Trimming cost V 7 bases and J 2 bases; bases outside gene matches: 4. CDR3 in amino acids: CASKQGVNYGYTF. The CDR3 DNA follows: TGTGCCAGCAAGCAGGGGGTCAACTATGGCTACACCTTC.

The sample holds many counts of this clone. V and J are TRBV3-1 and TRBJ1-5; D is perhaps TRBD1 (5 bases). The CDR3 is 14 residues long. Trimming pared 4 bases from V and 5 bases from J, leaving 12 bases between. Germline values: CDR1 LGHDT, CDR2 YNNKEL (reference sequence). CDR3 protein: CASSPPGGHQPQHF. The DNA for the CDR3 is TGTGCCAGCAGCCCTCCGGGGGGTCATCAGCCCCAGCATTTT.

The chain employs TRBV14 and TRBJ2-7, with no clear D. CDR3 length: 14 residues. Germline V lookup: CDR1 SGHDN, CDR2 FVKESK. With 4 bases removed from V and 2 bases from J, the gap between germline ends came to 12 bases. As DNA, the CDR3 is TGTGCCAGCAGCCCTCAAGTAGGTACCTACGAGCAGTACTTC. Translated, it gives CASSPQVGTYEQYF.

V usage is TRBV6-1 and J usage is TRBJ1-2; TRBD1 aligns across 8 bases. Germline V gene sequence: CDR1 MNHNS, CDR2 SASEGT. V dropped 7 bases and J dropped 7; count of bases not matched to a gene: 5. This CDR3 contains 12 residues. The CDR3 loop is CASKQGVGGYTF. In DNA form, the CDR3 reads TGTGCCAGCAAACAGGGGGTGGGTGGCTACACCTTC.

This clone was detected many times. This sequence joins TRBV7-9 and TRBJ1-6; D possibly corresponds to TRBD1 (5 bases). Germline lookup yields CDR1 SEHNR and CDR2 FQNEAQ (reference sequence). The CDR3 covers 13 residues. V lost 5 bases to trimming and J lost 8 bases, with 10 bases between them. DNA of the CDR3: TGTGCCAGCAGCCAACTGGGGGATTCACCCCTCCACTTT. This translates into CASSQLGDSPLHF.

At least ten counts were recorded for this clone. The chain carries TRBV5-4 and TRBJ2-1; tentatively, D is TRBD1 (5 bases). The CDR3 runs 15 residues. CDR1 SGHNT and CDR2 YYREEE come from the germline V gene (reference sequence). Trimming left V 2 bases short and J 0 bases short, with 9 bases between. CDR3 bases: TGTGCCAGCAGCTTCAGACAGTTCTCCTACAATGAGCAGTTCTTC. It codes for CASSFRQFSYNEQFF. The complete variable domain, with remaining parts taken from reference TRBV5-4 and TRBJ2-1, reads ETGVTQSPTHLIKTRGQQVTLRCSSQSGHNTVSWYQQALGQGPQFIFQYYREEENGRGNFPPRFSGLQFPNYSSELNVNALELDDSALYLCASSFRQFSYNEQFFGPGTRLTVL.

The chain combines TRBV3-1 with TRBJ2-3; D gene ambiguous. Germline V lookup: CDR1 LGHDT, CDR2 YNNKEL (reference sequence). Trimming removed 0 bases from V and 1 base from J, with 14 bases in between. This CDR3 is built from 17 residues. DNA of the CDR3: TGTGCCAGCAGCCAAGAAACACGGTGGGGTGGCACAGATACGCAGTATTTT. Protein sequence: CASSQETRWGGTDTQYF.